The subject of this entry is one TCR beta chain. These data come from a study of blood T cell repertoires in COVID-19. Across the whole study: Spain, Italy and the United States supplied samples that represented acute and convalescent COVID-19. PBMCs, B-cell-depleted T cells, or T cells provided the cDNA or gDNA that made up the material.

V was trimmed by 2 bases and J by 1 base, leaving 12 bases between them. The CDR3 sequence is 16 residues long. Germline loops: CDR1 MDHEN, CDR2 SYDVKM. As processed by the authors: The assay estimated nucleated cells by amplifying reference gene primers. Sequenced by immunoSEQ multiplex PCR; TCRdb stores in-frame clones only, minus some. V, J and clone size are those of that table, while D and trimming were read from the DNA. This sample has about 100,000 clones, with around four fifths found just once. The gene calls are TRBV28 and TRBJ2-1; tentative D call: TRBD2 (6 bases). Specimen: peripheral blood. This receptor was taken from a woman in her sixties or seventies with acute or convalescent COVID-19. This CDR3 reads CASSLSGRGSYNEQFF. Here the CDR3 DNA reads TGTGCCAGCAGTTTAAGCGGGCGAGGGTCCTACAATGAGCAGTTCTTC.